This T cell receptor beta chain stems from a study of identifying expanded T cells in peripheral blood. The CDR3 consists of 16 residues. Clones were read by immunoSEQ multiplex PCR, and TCRdb kept only the in-frame ones, dropping some. Altogether tens of thousands of clones are present, around 88% being singletons, with the ten largest covering under 4.5%. Collection occurred without any documented infections or immune events in donors. The TCR originated in a person aged 18 to 75 in good health. The sequenced sample consisted of blood. The J gene is TRBJ2-7, the V gene TRBV21-1; the table's TRBD1 call for D was not verified on the DNA. TRBV21-1 is annotated as a pseudogene. The CDR3 region has the DNA TGTGCCAGCAGCAAAGCCAGGGGCGATCCTGCCTACGAGCAGTACTTC. This translates into CASSKARGDPAYEQYF.